This T cell receptor (beta chain) originates from a study of T cells in Graves' hyperthyroidism and ophthalmopathy. Study-level results: For ophthalmopathy, model prediction preceded onset by a median about 6 months. Blood also showed most of the thyroid clonotypes that were expanded above 0.001.

Inclusion characteristics of ophthalmopathy patients comprised a Clinical Activity Score of at least 3, a NOSPECS grade of at least 4, and duration under 3 months. This clonotype was recorded at least ten times. Its antigen remains unknown. There were TCR beta CDR3 regions amplified from RNA transcripts. The TCR CDR3 first-round RT-PCR relied on the HTBI primer set. TCRdb re-analysed the multiplex PCR reads in MiXCR, keeping a single row per CDR3 protein. The repertoire holds approximately 610,000 distinct CDR3 sequences, with roughly 14% as singletons. Sequencing was performed on blood. The clonotype comes from a woman aged 35 to 49 with Graves' ophthalmopathy.

The CDR3 bases are TGTGCCAGCAGTGAACCGGGACAGGGTAGTACCTATGGCTACACCTTC. Its protein is CASSEPGQGSTYGYTF. V is TRBV6-1 and J is TRBJ1-2, with 9 bases aligning to TRBD1. V lost 2 bases and J lost 4; bases outside the gene matches: 8. This CDR3 comprises 16 residues. CDR1 is MNHNS and CDR2 is SASEGT in the germline V gene.